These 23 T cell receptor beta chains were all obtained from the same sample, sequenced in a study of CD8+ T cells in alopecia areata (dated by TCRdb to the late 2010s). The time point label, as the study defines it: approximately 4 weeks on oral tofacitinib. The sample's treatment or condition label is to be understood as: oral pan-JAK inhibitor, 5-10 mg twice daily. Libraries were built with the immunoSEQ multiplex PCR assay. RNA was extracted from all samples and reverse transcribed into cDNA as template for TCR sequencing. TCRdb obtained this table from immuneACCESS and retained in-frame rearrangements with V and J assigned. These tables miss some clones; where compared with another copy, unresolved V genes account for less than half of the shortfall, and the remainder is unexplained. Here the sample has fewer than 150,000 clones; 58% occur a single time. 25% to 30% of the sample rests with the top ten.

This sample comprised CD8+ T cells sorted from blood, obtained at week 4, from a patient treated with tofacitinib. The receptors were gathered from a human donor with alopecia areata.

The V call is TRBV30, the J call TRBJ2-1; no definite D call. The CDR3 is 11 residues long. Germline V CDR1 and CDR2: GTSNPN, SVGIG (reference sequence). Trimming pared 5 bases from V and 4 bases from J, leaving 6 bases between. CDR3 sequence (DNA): TGTGCCTGGCTTACATACAATGAGCAGTTCTTC. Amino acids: CAWLTYNEQFF.

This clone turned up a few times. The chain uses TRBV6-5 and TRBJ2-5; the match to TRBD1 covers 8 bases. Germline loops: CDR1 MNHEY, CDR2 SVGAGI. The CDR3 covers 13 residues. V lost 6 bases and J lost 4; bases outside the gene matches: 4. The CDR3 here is CASRTGQVETQYF. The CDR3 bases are TGTGCCAGCAGGACGGGACAGGTAGAGACCCAGTACTTC.

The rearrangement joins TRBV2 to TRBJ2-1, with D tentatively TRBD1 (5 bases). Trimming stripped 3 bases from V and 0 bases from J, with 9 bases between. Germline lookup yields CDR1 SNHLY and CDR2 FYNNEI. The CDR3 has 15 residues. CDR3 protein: CASSETASSYNEQFF. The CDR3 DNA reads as TGTGCCAGCAGTGAGACAGCTAGCTCCTACAATGAGCAGTTCTTC.

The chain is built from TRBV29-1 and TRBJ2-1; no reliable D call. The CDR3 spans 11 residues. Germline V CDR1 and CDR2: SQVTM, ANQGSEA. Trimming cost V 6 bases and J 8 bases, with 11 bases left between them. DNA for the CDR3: TGCAGCGTGATCCTGAGCTATGAGCAGTTCTTC. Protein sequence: CSVILSYEQFF.

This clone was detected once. The CDR3 sequence: CASSDETKSNTGELFF. The CDR3 nucleotides are TGTGCCAGCAGTGATGAGACTAAATCGAACACCGGGGAGCTGTTTTTT. This sequence joins TRBV2 and TRBJ2-2, with D maybe TRBD2 (5 bases). V was clipped by 3 bases and J by 0 bases, with 11 bases between them. Per the germline V gene, CDR1 is SNHLY and CDR2 is FYNNEI. This CDR3 comprises 16 residues.

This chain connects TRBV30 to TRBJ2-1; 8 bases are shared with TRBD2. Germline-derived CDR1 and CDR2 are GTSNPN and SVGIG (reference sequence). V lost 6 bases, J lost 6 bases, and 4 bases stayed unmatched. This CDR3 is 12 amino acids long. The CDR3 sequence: CACTGTSNEQFF. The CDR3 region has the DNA TGTGCCTGCACCGGGACTAGCAATGAGCAGTTCTTC.

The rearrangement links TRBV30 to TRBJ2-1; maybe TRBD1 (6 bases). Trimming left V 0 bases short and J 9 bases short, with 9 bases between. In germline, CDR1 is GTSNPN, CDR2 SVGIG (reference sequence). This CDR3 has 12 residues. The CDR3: CAWSVTGTEQFF. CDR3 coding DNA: TGTGCCTGGAGTGTAACAGGGACTGAGCAGTTCTTC.

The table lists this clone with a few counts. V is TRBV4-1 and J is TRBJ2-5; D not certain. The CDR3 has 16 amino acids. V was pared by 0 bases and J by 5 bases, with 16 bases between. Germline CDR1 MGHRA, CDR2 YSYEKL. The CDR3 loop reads CASSQEKTDGYETQYF. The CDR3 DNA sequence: TGCGCCAGCAGCCAAGAGAAGACTGATGGGTACGAGACCCAGTACTTC.

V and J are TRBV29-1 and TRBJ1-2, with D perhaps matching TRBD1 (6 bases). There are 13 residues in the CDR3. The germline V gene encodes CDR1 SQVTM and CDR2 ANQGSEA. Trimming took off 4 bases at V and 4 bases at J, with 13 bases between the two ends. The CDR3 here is CSVVEGGIYGYTF. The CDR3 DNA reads TGCAGCGTTGTAGAAGGGGGGATCTATGGCTACACCTTC. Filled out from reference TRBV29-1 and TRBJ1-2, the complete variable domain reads SAVISQKPSRDICQRGTSLTIQCQVDSQVTMMFWYRQQPGQSLTLIATANQGSEATYESGFVIDKFPISRPNLTFSTLTVSNMSPEDSSIYLCSVVEGGIYGYTFGSGTRLTVV.

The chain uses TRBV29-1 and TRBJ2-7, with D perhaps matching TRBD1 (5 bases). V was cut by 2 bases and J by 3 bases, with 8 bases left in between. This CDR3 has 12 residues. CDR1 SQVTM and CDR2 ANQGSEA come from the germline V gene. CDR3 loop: CSVEQGGYEQYF. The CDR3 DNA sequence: TGCAGCGTTGAACAGGGCGGCTACGAGCAGTACTTC.

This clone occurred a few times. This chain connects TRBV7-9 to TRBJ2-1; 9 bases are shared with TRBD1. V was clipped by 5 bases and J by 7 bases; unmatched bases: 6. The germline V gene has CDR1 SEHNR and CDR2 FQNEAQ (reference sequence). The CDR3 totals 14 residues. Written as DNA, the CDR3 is TGTGCCAGCAGCCCCCGGGACAGGGCAAATGAGCAGTTCTTC. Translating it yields CASSPRDRANEQFF. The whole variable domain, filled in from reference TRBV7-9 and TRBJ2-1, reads DTGVSQNPRHKITKRGQNVTFRCDPISEHNRLYWYRQTLGQGPEFLTYFQNEAQLEKSRLLSDRFSAERPKGSFSTLEIQRTEQGDSAMYLCASSPRDRANEQFFGPGTRLTVL.

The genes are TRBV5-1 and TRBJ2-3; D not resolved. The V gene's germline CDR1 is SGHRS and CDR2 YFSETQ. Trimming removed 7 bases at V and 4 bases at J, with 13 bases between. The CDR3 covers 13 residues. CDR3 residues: CASYDDGADTQYF. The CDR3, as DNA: TGCGCCAGCTACGATGATGGGGCAGATACGCAGTATTTT.

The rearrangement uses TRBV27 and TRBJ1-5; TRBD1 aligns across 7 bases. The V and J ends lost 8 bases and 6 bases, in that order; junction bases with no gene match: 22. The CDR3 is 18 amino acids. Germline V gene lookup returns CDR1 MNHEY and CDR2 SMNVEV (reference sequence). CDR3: CASASGSWGLGQRQPQHF. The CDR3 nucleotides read TGTGCCAGCGCGTCGGGCAGCTGGGGGCTGGGACAGCGTCAGCCCCAGCATTTT.

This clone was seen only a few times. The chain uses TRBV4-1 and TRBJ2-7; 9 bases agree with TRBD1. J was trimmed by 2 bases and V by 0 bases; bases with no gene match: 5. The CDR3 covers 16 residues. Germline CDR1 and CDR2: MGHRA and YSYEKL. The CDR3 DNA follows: TGCGCCAGCAGCCAAGACAGGACAGGGGTTCCCTACGAGCAGTACTTC. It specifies CASSQDRTGVPYEQYF.

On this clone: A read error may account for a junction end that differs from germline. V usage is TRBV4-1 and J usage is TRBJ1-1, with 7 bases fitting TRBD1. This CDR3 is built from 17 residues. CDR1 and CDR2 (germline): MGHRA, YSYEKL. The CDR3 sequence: CASSQDGEGAANTEAFF. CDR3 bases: TGCGCCAGCAGCCAAGATGGAGAGGGGGCGGCGAACACTGAAGCTTTCTTC.

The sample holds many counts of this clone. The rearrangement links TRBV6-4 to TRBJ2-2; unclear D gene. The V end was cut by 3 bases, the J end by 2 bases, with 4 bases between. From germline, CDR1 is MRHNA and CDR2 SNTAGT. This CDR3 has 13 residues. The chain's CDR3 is CASSESNTGELFF. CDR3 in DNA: TGTGCCAGCAGTGAATCAAACACCGGGGAGCTGTTTTTT.

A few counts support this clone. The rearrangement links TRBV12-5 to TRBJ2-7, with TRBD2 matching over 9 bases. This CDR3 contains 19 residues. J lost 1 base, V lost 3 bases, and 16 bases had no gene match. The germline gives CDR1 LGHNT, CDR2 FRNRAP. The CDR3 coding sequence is TGTGCTAGTGGTTTCCGGACTAGCGTTGTCACCCTCCTTTCCTACGAGCAGTACTTC. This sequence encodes CASGFRTSVVTLLSYEQYF.

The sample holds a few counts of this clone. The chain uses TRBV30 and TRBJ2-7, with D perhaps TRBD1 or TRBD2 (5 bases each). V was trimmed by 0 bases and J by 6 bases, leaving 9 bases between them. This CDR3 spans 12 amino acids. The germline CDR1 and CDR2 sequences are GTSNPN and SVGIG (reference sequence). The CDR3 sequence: CAWSVGPPEQYF. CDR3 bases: TGTGCCTGGAGTGTGGGACCTCCCGAGCAGTACTTC.

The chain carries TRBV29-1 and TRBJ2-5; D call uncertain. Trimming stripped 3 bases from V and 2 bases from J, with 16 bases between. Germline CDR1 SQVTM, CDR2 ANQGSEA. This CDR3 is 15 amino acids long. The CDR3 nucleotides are TGCAGCGTTGATTTTCTCCTTAGTGTGCAAGAGACCCAGTACTTC. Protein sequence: CSVDFLLSVQETQYF.

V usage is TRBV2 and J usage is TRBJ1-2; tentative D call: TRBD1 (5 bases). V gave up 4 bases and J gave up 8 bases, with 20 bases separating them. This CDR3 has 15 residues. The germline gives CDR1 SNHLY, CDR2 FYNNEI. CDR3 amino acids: CASSVWQGQAGGYTF. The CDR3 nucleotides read TGTGCCAGCAGTGTCTGGCAGGGCCAGGCGGGGGGCTACACCTTC.

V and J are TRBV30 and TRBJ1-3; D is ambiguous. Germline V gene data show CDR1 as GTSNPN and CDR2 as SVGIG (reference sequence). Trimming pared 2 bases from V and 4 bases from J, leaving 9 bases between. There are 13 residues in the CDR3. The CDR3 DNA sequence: TGTGCCTGGAGTATGGACGCAGGAAACACCATATATTTT. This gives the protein CAWSMDAGNTIYF.

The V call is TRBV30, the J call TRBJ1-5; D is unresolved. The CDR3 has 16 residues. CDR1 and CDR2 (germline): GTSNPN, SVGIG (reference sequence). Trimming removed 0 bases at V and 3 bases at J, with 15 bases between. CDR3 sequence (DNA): TGTGCCTGGAGTGTACGAGAATCGGGGTCCAATCAGCCCCAGCATTTT. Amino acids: CAWSVRESGSNQPQHF.

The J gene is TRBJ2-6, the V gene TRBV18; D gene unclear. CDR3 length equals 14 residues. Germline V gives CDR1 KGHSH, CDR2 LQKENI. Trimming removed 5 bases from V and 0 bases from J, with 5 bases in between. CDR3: CASSEVSGANVLTF. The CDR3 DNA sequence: TGTGCCAGCTCAGAGGTCTCTGGGGCCAACGTCCTGACTTTC.